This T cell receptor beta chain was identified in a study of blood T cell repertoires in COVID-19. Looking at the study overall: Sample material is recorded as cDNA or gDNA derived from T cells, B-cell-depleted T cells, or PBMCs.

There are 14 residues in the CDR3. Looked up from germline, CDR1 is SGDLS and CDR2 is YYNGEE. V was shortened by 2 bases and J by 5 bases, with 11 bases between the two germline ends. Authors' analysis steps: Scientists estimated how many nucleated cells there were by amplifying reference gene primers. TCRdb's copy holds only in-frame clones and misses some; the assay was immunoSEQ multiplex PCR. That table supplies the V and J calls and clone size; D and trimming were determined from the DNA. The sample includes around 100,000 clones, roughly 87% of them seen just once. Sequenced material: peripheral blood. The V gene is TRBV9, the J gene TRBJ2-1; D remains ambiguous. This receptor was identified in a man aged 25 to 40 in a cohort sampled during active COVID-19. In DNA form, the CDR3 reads TGTGCCAGCAGCGTTCAGACTGAACACAATGAGCAGTTCTTC. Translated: CASSVQTEHNEQFF.